This T cell receptor beta chain was obtained from a study of T-cell memory formation after mild COVID-19. Findings and caveats of the study: Cross-reactive memory seemingly joined, as some responding clones were found in pre-infection memory. CD4+ bias marked clones expanding day 15 to 37, unlike balanced contracting clones. Contracting CD4+ clones were located mainly in CM and EM, and CD8+ clones in EMRA.

This clonotype has at least ten counts. Its antigen is undetermined. Per germline, CDR1 SGDLS and CDR2 YYNGEE. V gave up 0 bases and J gave up 5 bases, with 13 bases separating them. CDR3 length: 15 amino acids. The authors produced TCR alpha and TCR beta cDNA libraries with sample barcodes and UMIs by 5'RACE using constant-segment primers. MiXCR, run by TCRdb on the 5' RACE reads, gives a single entry per CDR3 protein. Here the sample spans about 130,000 distinct CDR3 sequences, about 6% being singletons. This TCR was sampled from an adult woman who had mild COVID-19 (a few samples of this study predate the infection). Cell type and time point are not known. Specimen: PBMCs or a T cell subset sorted from them (not recorded which). The gene calls are TRBV9 and TRBJ2-3; a weak D match, TRBD2 (5 bases). CDR3 sequence reads: CASSVGEGVGDTQYF. CDR3 in DNA: TGTGCCAGCAGCGTAGGAGAGGGAGTGGGAGATACGCAGTATTTT.